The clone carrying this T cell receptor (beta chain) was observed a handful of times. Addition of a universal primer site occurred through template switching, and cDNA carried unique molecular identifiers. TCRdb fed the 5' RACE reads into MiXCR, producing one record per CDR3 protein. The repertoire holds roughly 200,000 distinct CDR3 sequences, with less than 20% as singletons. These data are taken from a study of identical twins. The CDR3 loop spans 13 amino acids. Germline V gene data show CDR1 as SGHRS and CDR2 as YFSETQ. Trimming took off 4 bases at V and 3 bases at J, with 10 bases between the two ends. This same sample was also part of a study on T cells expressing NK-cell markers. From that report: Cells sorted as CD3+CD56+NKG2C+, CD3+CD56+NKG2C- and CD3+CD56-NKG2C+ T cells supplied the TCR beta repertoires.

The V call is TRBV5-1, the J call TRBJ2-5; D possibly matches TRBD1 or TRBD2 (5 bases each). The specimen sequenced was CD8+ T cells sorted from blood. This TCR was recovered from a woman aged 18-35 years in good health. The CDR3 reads CASSGGRKETQYF. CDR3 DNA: TGCGCCAGCAGCGGGGGACGGAAAGAGACCCAGTACTTC.